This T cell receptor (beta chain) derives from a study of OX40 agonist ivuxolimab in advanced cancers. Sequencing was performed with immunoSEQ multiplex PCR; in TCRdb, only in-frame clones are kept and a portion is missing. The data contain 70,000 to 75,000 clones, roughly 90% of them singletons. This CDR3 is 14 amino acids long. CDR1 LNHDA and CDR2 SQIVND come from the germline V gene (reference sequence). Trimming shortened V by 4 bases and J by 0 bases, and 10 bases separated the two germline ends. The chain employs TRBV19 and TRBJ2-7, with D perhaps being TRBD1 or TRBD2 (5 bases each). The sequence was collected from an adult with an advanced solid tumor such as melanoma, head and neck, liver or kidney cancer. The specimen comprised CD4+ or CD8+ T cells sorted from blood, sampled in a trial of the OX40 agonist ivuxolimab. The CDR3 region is CASSTSGASYEQYF. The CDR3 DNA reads TGTGCCAGTAGTACTTCCGGGGCCTCCTACGAGCAGTACTTC.